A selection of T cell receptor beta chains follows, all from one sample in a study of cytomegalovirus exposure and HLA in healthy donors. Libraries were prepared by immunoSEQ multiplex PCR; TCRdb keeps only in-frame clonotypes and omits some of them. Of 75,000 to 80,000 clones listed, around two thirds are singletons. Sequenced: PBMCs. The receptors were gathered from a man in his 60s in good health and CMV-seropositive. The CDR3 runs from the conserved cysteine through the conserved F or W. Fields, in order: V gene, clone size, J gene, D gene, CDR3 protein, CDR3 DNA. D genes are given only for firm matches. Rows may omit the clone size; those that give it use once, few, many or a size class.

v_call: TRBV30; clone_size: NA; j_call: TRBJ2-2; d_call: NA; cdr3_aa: CAALSTGNTGELFF; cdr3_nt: TGTGCCGCCCTATCGACAGGGAACACCGGGGAGCTGTTTTTT
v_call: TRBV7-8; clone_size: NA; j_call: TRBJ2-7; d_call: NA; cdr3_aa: CASSFFQGYEQYF; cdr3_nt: TGTGCCAGCAGCTTCTTTCAGGGCTACGAGCAGTACTTC
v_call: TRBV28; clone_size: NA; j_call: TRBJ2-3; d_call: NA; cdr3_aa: CASTRGRTARTSTQYF; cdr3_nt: TGTGCCAGCACCCGAGGGCGGACAGCCCGGACTAGTACGCAGTATTTT
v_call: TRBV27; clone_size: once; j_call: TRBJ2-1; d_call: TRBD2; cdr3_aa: CASSLSSGRLYNEQFF; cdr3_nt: TGTGCCAGCAGTCTCTCTAGCGGGAGATTGTACAATGAGCAGTTCTTC
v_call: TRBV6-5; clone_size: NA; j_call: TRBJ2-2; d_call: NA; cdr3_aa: CASSFTSPNTGELFF; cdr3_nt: TGTGCCAGCAGTTTCACTAGCCCGAACACCGGGGAGCTGTTTTTT
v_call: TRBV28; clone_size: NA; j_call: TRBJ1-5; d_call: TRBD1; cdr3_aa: CASSGVFRTGGGQPQHF; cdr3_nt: TGTGCCAGCAGCGGGGTCTTCCGGACAGGAGGGGGTCAGCCCCAGCATTTT
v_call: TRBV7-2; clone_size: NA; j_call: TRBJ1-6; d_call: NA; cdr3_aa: CASSAGSGGSPLHF; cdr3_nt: TGTGCCAGCAGCGCAGGGTCAGGAGGGTCACCCCTCCACTTT
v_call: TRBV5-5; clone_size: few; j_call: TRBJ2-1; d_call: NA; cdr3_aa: CASSLAEVHEQFF; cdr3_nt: TGTGCCAGCAGCTTGGCCGAGGTCCATGAGCAGTTCTTC
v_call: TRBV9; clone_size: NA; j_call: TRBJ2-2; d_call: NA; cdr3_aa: CASSPGGQNTGELFF; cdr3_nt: TGTGCCAGCAGCCCTGGGGGACAGAACACCGGGGAGCTGTTTTTT
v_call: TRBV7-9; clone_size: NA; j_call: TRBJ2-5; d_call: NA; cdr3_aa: CASSSAMVQETQYF; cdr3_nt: TGTGCCAGCAGCTCCGCGATGGTGCAAGAGACCCAGTACTTC
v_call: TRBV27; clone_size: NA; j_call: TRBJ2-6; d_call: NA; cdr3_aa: CASSSRRDSGANVLTF; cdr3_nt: TGTGCCAGCAGTTCGAGACGGGACTCTGGGGCCAACGTCCTGACTTTC
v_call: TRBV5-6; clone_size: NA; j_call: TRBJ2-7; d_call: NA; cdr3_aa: CASSLGWTASYEQYF; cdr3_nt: TGTGCCAGCAGCTTGGGATGGACTGCCTCCTACGAGCAGTACTTC